This entry lists 15 T cell receptor beta chains sequenced from one sample in a study of cytomegalovirus exposure and HLA in healthy donors. The assay was immunoSEQ multiplex PCR, and TCRdb's table has in-frame clones only and misses some. Found here are about 68,000 clones, 96% of them singletons; the top ten hold over 2%. Sequencing input: PBMCs. These TCRs come from a man aged 18-30 years in good health and CMV-seronegative.

The chain carries TRBV28 and TRBJ1-5; 9 bases agree with TRBD1. With 7 bases clipped from V and 6 bases from J, the junction kept 10 bases outside the gene matches. Per the germline V gene, CDR1 is MDHEN and CDR2 is SYDVKM. The CDR3 totals 15 residues. The CDR3 sequence is CASIDTGTGFQPQHF. The CDR3 bases are TGTGCCAGCATCGATACTGGGACAGGGTTTCAGCCCCAGCATTTT.

This rearrangement joins TRBV28 to TRBJ1-6, with a weak D call TRBD1 (5 bases). Germline CDR1 reads MDHEN; CDR2 reads SYDVKM. The CDR3 has 12 residues. Trimming pared 7 bases from V and 9 bases from J, leaving 10 bases between. The CDR3 region has the DNA TGTGCCAGCACGGGGACTACTTCACCCCTCCACTTT. It yields the protein CASTGTTSPLHF.

CDR3 loop: CASSLLSNYGYTF. The CDR3 region has the DNA TGTGCCAGCAGCCTTCTCTCTAACTATGGCTACACCTTC. V gene TRBV14 combines with J gene TRBJ1-2; D is ambiguous. Trimming cost V 4 bases and J 0 bases, with 6 bases left between them. The CDR3 is 13 amino acids. Germline V gene lookup returns CDR1 SGHDN and CDR2 FVKESK.

This chain uses TRBV5-4 with TRBJ2-7; 12 bases map to TRBD1. The CDR3 has 17 residues. The V segment lost 3 bases and the J segment 0 bases; nucleotides outside the gene matches: 7. Germline values: CDR1 SGHNT, CDR2 YYREEE (reference sequence). The CDR3 DNA reads as TGTGCCAGCAGCTCGAAACTGGGACAGGGGGCCTCCTACGAGCAGTACTTC. It is translated as CASSSKLGQGASYEQYF.

The rearrangement joins TRBV6-5 to TRBJ1-2, with TRBD1 matching 8 bases. CDR1 is MNHEY, CDR2 SVGAGI, per germline. The V gene end was trimmed by 3 bases and the J gene end by 7 bases; junction bases not matched to a gene: 10. This CDR3 spans 15 amino acids. For the CDR3, the DNA is TGTGCCAGCAGTTATATGGGGGTTGACAGGGGTGGCTACACCTTC. This encodes CASSYMGVDRGGYTF.

This chain uses TRBV5-6 with TRBJ2-7; TRBD2 matches 12 bases. This CDR3 is 15 amino acids long. J was trimmed by 7 bases and V by 4 bases; bases with no gene match: 9. The V gene's germline CDR1 is SGHDT and CDR2 YYEEEE. CDR3 sequence: CASSVVGLAGGEQYF. CDR3 DNA: TGTGCCAGCAGCGTGGTTGGGCTAGCGGGAGGGGAGCAGTACTTC.

This sequence joins TRBV19 and TRBJ1-1, with D unclear. The CDR3 length is 16 residues. The V end was cut by 7 bases, the J end by 0 bases, with 18 bases between. Germline V gene lookup returns CDR1 LNHDA and CDR2 SQIVND (reference sequence). In DNA form, the CDR3 reads TGTGCCAGTACCCCGATAGGTAACAGTTTGAACACTGAAGCTTTCTTT. Translating it yields CASTPIGNSLNTEAFF. The variable domain in full, with the rest retrieved from reference TRBV19 and TRBJ1-1, is DGGITQSPKYLFRKEGQNVTLSCEQNLNHDAMYWYRQDPGQGLRLIYYSQIVNDFQKGDIAEGYSVSREKKESFPLTVTSAQKNPTAFYLCASTPIGNSLNTEAFFGQGTRLTVV.

The V call is TRBV10-3, the J call TRBJ1-2; 9 bases map to TRBD1. CDR1 is ENHRY and CDR2 is SYGVKD in the germline V gene. This CDR3 is built from 14 residues. J was trimmed by 4 bases and V by 7 bases; bases with no gene match: 7. The DNA for the CDR3 is TGTGCCATCACCCCGGGACAGGGATCCTATGGCTACACCTTC. Amino acid sequence: CAITPGQGSYGYTF.

This clone has a single count. The chain has TRBV9 and TRBJ2-2, with D perhaps TRBD1 (5 bases). The CDR3 is made up of 16 amino acids. Germline CDR1 is SGDLS and CDR2 is YYNGEE. V was clipped by 4 bases and J by 2 bases, with 15 bases between them. For the CDR3, the DNA is TGTGCCAGCAGCCCGCTAACCGGACACAACACCGGGGAGCTGTTTTTT. Translated, it gives CASSPLTGHNTGELFF.

This clone was observed a single time. This sequence joins TRBV9 and TRBJ2-1; D is ambiguous. Deletions cut 0 bases from V and 7 bases from J, with 11 bases between. The germline CDR1 and CDR2 sequences are SGDLS and YYNGEE. The CDR3 has 14 residues. CDR3 loop: CASSVGHGWNEQFF. The CDR3 DNA reads TGTGCCAGCAGCGTAGGACATGGTTGGAATGAGCAGTTCTTC.

This chain joins TRBV18 and TRBJ2-2; 11 bases align to TRBD1. There are 16 residues in the CDR3. V was pared by 0 bases and J by 4 bases, with 1 base of the junction left unmatched. Germline V gene lookup returns CDR1 KGHSH and CDR2 LQKENI. CDR3 DNA sequence: TGTGCCAGCTCACCACCTGGGACAGGGGGCACCGGGGAGCTGTTTTTT. Translating it yields CASSPPGTGGTGELFF.

This CDR3 reads CASSLAGQGATYGYTF. CDR3 nucleotide sequence: TGCGCCAGCAGCTTGGCCGGACAGGGCGCAACCTATGGCTACACCTTC. The J gene is TRBJ1-2, the V gene TRBV5-1, with 8 bases aligning to TRBD1. Trimming cost V 0 bases and J 4 bases; bases outside gene matches: 8. The V gene's germline CDR1 is SGHRS and CDR2 YFSETQ. The CDR3 is made up of 16 amino acids. The full variable domain, rest sourced from reference TRBV5-1 and TRBJ1-2, is KAGVTQTPRYLIKTRGQQVTLSCSPISGHRSVSWYQQTPGQGLQFLFEYFSETQRNKGNFPGRFSGRQFSNSRSEMNVSTLELGDSALYLCASSLAGQGATYGYTFGSGTRLTVV.

This chain joins TRBV29-1 and TRBJ2-7; TRBD2 might be the D (7 bases). V lost 2 bases to trimming and J lost 7 bases, with 15 bases between them. The CDR3 runs 13 residues. Germline assignment: CDR1 SQVTM and CDR2 ANQGSEA. CDR3 sequence (DNA): TGCAGCGTTGAATTGAGGGGGGGAAGAGAGCAGTACTTC. Amino acids: CSVELRGGREQYF.

The chain carries TRBV5-1 and TRBJ2-3, with 13 bases that match TRBD2. Losses at the gene ends were 5 bases for V and 2 bases for J; bases not matched to a gene: 5. The CDR3 runs 16 residues. Germline V lookup: CDR1 SGHRS, CDR2 YFSETQ. Here the CDR3 reads CASRVGTSGITDTQYF. CDR3 nucleotide sequence: TGCGCCAGCAGGGTCGGGACTAGCGGGATCACAGATACGCAGTATTTT.

This chain connects TRBV6-6 to TRBJ2-7; D uncertain. The length of the CDR3 is 16 residues. The germline V and J ends were trimmed by 0 bases and 3 bases, with 15 bases remaining between them. Germline V gene data show CDR1 as MNHNY and CDR2 as SVGAGI (reference sequence). CDR3 in amino acids: CASSYSGRTSFYEQYF. In DNA form, the CDR3 reads TGTGCCAGCAGTTACTCTGGCAGAACCTCTTTCTACGAGCAGTACTTC.